The T cell receptor beta chain under discussion was sequenced for a study of vaccination effects on CD4 cells after COVID-19. Regarding this clone: Antigen unknown.

The method was immunoSEQ multiplex PCR; TCRdb's version includes in-frame clones alone and lacks a portion of them. Of 35,000 to 55,000 clones in the sample, roughly 75% were seen once. ViraFEST assay sequencing came after antigen-specific CD4+ T cells were expanded with viral peptide pools. The culture ran for about eleven days before CD4+ T cells were isolated. The individual was infected with SARS-CoV-2 between March and December 2020, as confirmed by PCR. The researchers cultured some 2.1 million PBMC per well with around 9.2 IU/ml IL-2 and roughly 9.1 ug/ml peptides. Half-medium changes using IL-2 medium occurred on days 3 and 7. Unmatched junction bases numbered 4, after V lost 6 bases and J lost 3 bases. Germline V gene data show CDR1 as KGHSH and CDR2 as LQKENI. The CDR3 totals 15 residues.

The receptor's source is a human donor who had a prior SARS-CoV-2 infection. The chain joins TRBV18 to TRBJ2-3; TRBD2 agrees at 12 bases. This specimen was CD4+ T cells from PBMCs cultured with a peptide pool, taken before COVID-19 vaccination. The CDR3 region has the DNA TGTGCCAGCTCGCCTAGCGGGAGGGGGACAGATACGCAGTATTTT. It specifies CASSPSGRGTDTQYF.